This entry lists 20 T cell receptor beta chains sequenced from one sample in a study of patients and donors after allogeneic stem cell transplantation. TCRdb itself ran the RT-PCR reads through MiXCR, one entry per CDR3 protein. Among about a million distinct CDR3 sequences listed, more than 15% were seen once. The sequencing sample was made of blood, either unsorted or a sorted T cell fraction (not recorded which). These receptors originate from a human donor who was either an allogeneic HSCT recipient or a stem cell or donor lymphocyte infusion donor (not recorded which). It is not recorded whose cells these are; they may come from a transplant donor.

This clonotype has only a few counts. The chain links TRBV15 to TRBJ1-1; 10 bases align to TRBD1. Germline trimming cut 5 bases from V and 3 bases from J; bases unmatched to any gene: 9. The CDR3 runs 16 residues. Germline V gives CDR1 LNHNV, CDR2 YYDKDF (reference sequence). Here the CDR3 reads CATSGLRQGADTEAFF. The CDR3 nucleotides are TGTGCCACCAGCGGACTTCGACAGGGGGCGGACACTGAAGCTTTCTTT.

V gene TRBV12-3 or TRBV12-4 combines with J gene TRBJ2-3; D gene unclear. The V gene lost 5 bases and the J gene lost 3 bases, with 21 bases spanning the gap. CDR3 size: 17 residues. The CDR3 is CASSRRRAAPRTDTQYF. The CDR3 DNA reads TGTGCCAGCAGTCGTCGGCGCGCGGCCCCCCGGACAGATACGCAGTATTTT.

This clonotype was seen more than once but under ten times. The rearrangement uses TRBV20-1 and TRBJ1-1, with a possible D match to TRBD1 (6 bases). The CDR3 totals 13 residues. Per germline, CDR1 DFQATT and CDR2 SNEGSKA (reference sequence). The DNA for the CDR3 is TGCAGAGACCCAGGGGCCCAGAACACTGAAGCTTTCTTT. Residues: CRDPGAQNTEAFF.

The rearrangement joins TRBV20-1 to TRBJ2-6; 11 nucleotides match TRBD2. Germline CDR1 DFQATT, CDR2 SNEGSKA (reference sequence). V dropped 6 bases and J dropped 4; count of bases not matched to a gene: 5. CDR3 length equals 15 residues. This CDR3 is CSASTSGIGANVLTF. CDR3 nucleotides: TGCAGTGCGTCGACTAGCGGGATAGGGGCCAACGTCCTGACTTTC.

This clonotype has only a few counts. The genes are TRBV20-1 and TRBJ1-2, with TRBD1 matching over 10 bases. Germline CDR1 and CDR2: DFQATT and SNEGSKA (reference sequence). The CDR3 covers 13 residues. V was pared by 5 bases and J by 6 bases, with 6 bases of the junction left unmatched. DNA for the CDR3: TGCAGTGCTCCGACGGGACAGGGGCATGGCTACACCTTC. Its protein product is CSAPTGQGHGYTF.

In its sample, this clonotype was seen a few times. V is TRBV14 and J is TRBJ2-1, with 11 bases identical to TRBD2. Trimming cost V 0 bases and J 8 bases; bases outside gene matches: 3. Per germline, CDR1 SGHDN and CDR2 FVKESK. The CDR3 runs 15 residues. The CDR3 here is CASSQELAGVYEQFF. The CDR3 DNA follows: TGTGCCAGCAGCCAAGAACTAGCGGGAGTCTATGAGCAGTTCTTC.

The chain uses TRBV12-3 or TRBV12-4 and TRBJ1-1, with D perhaps TRBD1 (5 bases). CDR3 length: 15 amino acids. V was trimmed by 0 bases and J by 0 bases, leaving 8 bases between them. The CDR3 sequence: CASSLAGEVNTEAFF. CDR3 in DNA: TGTGCCAGCAGTTTAGCAGGGGAGGTGAACACTGAAGCTTTCTTT.

This chain connects TRBV6-5 to TRBJ2-5; 7 bases agree with TRBD2. V gave up 8 bases and J gave up 5 bases; unmatched junction bases: 5. CDR3 length: 12 residues. CDR1 is MNHEY and CDR2 is SVGAGI in the germline V gene. The CDR3 DNA reads as TGTGCCAGCGGGAACGGGGGGGAGACCCAGTACTTC. Protein: CASGNGGETQYF.

This clonotype has a count of ten or more. This chain joins TRBV5-1 and TRBJ2-1; the D is unclear. Trimming shortened V by 6 bases and J by 4 bases, and 14 bases separated the two germline ends. Germline V lookup: CDR1 SGHRS, CDR2 YFSETQ. This CDR3 contains 14 residues. The CDR3 nucleotides are TGCGCCAGCAAGCGTGGGGAAATATACAATGAGCAGTTCTTC. Protein: CASKRGEIYNEQFF.

V usage is TRBV12-3 or TRBV12-4 and J usage is TRBJ2-1; D gene unclear. The CDR3 is 15 amino acids. V shed 0 bases and J shed 5 bases, with 11 bases lying between them. CDR3 region: CASSLATAANNEQFF. The CDR3 region has the DNA TGTGCCAGCAGTTTAGCTACCGCCGCTAACAATGAGCAGTTCTTC.

The chain uses TRBV6-2 or TRBV6-3 and TRBJ2-3, with no clear D. Trimming removed 10 bases at V and 0 bases at J, with 20 bases between. Germline CDR1 MNHEY, CDR2 SVGEGT. CDR3 length: 16 amino acids. DNA of the CDR3: TGTGCCATCCGGCGGCCAGACATCCTTAGCACAGATACGCAGTATTTT. Its protein product is CAIRRPDILSTDTQYF.

This clonotype was observed a few times. This rearrangement joins TRBV3-1 to TRBJ2-1; D gene ambiguous. Germline-derived CDR1 and CDR2 are LGHDT and YNNKEL (reference sequence). V was shortened by 3 bases and J by 2 bases, with 11 bases between the two germline ends. The CDR3 has 15 amino acids. As DNA, the CDR3 is TGTGCCAGCAGCCAGCCGGGTGTCCCCTACAATGAGCAGTTCTTC. This gives the protein CASSQPGVPYNEQFF.

This clonotype was seen a few times. The chain recombines TRBV24-1 with TRBJ1-5, with TRBD1 identical over 7 bases. V was clipped by 4 bases and J by 0 bases; unmatched bases: 2. CDR1 KGHDR and CDR2 SFDVKD come from the germline V gene. This CDR3 has 15 residues. The CDR3 reads CATSEGQNSNQPQHF. CDR3 nucleotide sequence: TGTGCCACCAGTGAGGGACAGAATAGCAATCAGCCCCAGCATTTT.

The CDR3 sequence is CSARGTGSISNQPQHF. The CDR3 bases are TGCAGTGCTAGGGGGACAGGGTCCATCAGCAATCAGCCCCAGCATTTT. This rearrangement joins TRBV20-1 to TRBJ1-5; 9 nucleotides match TRBD1. Germline V gene data show CDR1 as DFQATT and CDR2 as SNEGSKA (reference sequence). CDR3 size: 16 residues. J lost 1 base, V lost 3 bases, and 7 bases had no gene match.

V usage is TRBV12-3 or TRBV12-4 and J usage is TRBJ2-1; 9 bases are a match to TRBD2. The CDR3 has 14 residues. V dropped 9 bases and J dropped 4; count of bases not matched to a gene: 7. The DNA of the CDR3 is TGTGCCAGTGCGGCGGGGGGGCCTTACAATGAGCAGTTCTTC. It yields the protein CASAAGGPYNEQFF.

The chain employs TRBV19 and TRBJ1-1, with D tentatively TRBD1 (6 bases). CDR3 length: 12 residues. Trimming took off 7 bases at V and 10 bases at J, with 16 bases between the two ends. Germline-derived CDR1 and CDR2 are LNHDA and SQIVND (reference sequence). This CDR3 is CASTMGGRGAFF. The CDR3 coding sequence is TGTGCCAGTACCATGGGGGGGCGGGGAGCTTTCTTT.

This clonotype turned up a few times. This rearrangement joins TRBV5-1 to TRBJ1-5; D perhaps matches TRBD1 (5 bases). Germline V lookup: CDR1 SGHRS, CDR2 YFSETQ. The CDR3 length is 14 residues. Trimming removed 4 bases at V and 6 bases at J, with 14 bases between. Written as DNA, the CDR3 is TGCGCCAGCAGCGAACAGTCGGGGGGTCAGCCCCAGCATTTT. Translated: CASSEQSGGQPQHF. The full variable domain, with the rest looked up from reference TRBV5-1 and TRBJ1-5, is KAGVTQTPRYLIKTRGQQVTLSCSPISGHRSVSWYQQTPGQGLQFLFEYFSETQRNKGNFPGRFSGRQFSNSRSEMNVSTLELGDSALYLCASSEQSGGQPQHFGDGTRLSIL.

The chain has TRBV7-9 and TRBJ1-1; D call uncertain. CDR3 length: 14 residues. Germline-derived CDR1 and CDR2 are SEHNR and FQNEAQ (reference sequence). The germline V and J ends were trimmed by 1 base and 4 bases, with 10 bases remaining between them. The CDR3 sequence: CASSLGGGSTEAFF. CDR3 in DNA: TGTGCCAGCAGCTTAGGGGGTGGGAGCACTGAAGCTTTCTTT.

The V and J genes are TRBV24-1 and TRBJ2-2; D is possibly TRBD1 or TRBD2 (5 bases each). Trimming cost V 1 base and J 4 bases, with 12 bases left between them. Looked up from germline, CDR1 is KGHDR and CDR2 is SFDVKD. The CDR3 sequence is 16 residues long. The CDR3 region is CATSDFEGNPTGELFF. The CDR3, as DNA: TGTGCCACCAGTGATTTTGAGGGGAATCCCACCGGGGAGCTGTTTTTT.

This clonotype occurred many times. The chain carries TRBV10-3 and TRBJ2-5, with TRBD1 as a possible D gene (6 bases). Between the trimmed V and J ends, which lost 9 bases and 1 base, there was a span of 12 bases. The CDR3 covers 13 residues. Germline-derived CDR1 and CDR2 are ENHRY and SYGVKD. The CDR3 is CAIREQGQETQYF. The CDR3 coding sequence is TGTGCCATTCGGGAACAGGGCCAAGAGACCCAGTACTTC.